This is a list of T cell receptor beta chains from one sample in a study of metastatic and nonmetastatic thyroid tumors. Via MiXCR, TCRdb re-called the PCR reads. The sample consists of approximately 35,000 clones, roughly a sixth of them appearing once. The sample consisted of blood. The receptors originated from a male donor with papillary thyroid cancer or a benign thyroid nodule (not recorded which). Some clones in this sample may be carry-over from other donors' samples. The CDR3 runs from the conserved cysteine through the conserved F or W. Fields, in order: clone size, V gene, J gene, D gene, CDR3 DNA, CDR3 protein. A D gene is named only where the DNA matches it firmly. Clone size is not always given. Where it is, it says once, few, many or a class for expanded clones.

size: many; V: TRBV10-1; J: TRBJ2-3; D: .; DNA: TGCGCCAGCCATCTGGGCAAAAAGGGGTTTTCGAGCACAGATACGCAGTATTTT; CDR3: CASHLGKKGFSSTDTQYF
size: many; V: TRBV28; J: TRBJ1-1; D: .; DNA: TGTGCCAGCAGTTTTACAGGACACGGAACTGAAGCTTTCTTT; CDR3: CASSFTGHGTEAFF
size: .; V: TRBV5-4; J: TRBJ1-2; D: .; DNA: TGTGCCAGCAGCATTAGGGGGGATAGCGGCTACACCTTC; CDR3: CASSIRGDSGYTF
size: medium-sized; V: TRBV6-1; J: TRBJ1-1; D: .; DNA: TGTGCCAGCAGTGAAGATAAGGGATGGACCACTGAAGCTTTCTTT; CDR3: CASSEDKGWTTEAFF
size: many; V: TRBV9; J: TRBJ1-2; D: .; DNA: TGTGCCAGCAGTCAGTCAGGGAGCTATGGCTACACCTTC; CDR3: CASSQSGSYGYTF
size: many; V: TRBV27; J: TRBJ2-1; D: TRBD1; DNA: TGTGCCAGCAGCTTTTTGGGACAGGGGGGCAATGAGCAGTTCTTC; CDR3: CASSFLGQGGNEQFF
size: few; V: TRBV28; J: TRBJ2-7; D: TRBD2; DNA: TGTGCCAGCGTCCGACTAGCGACGAGTGAGCAGTACTTC; CDR3: CASVRLATSEQYF
size: many; V: TRBV5-1; J: TRBJ2-3; D: TRBD1; DNA: TGCGCCAGCAGCTGGACAGGGGGCCGTACAGATACGCAGTATTTT; CDR3: CASSWTGGRTDTQYF
size: .; V: TRBV10-1; J: TRBJ1-1; D: .; DNA: TGCGCCAGCAGTGAAGGGCCGGTCAGCGGAGGCATTAGGGGCAAGACAGCTTTCTTT; CDR3: CASSEGPVSGGIRGKTAFF
size: many; V: TRBV4-3; J: TRBJ2-5; D: .; DNA: TGCGCCAGCAGCCAAGATGGGGCAGGGGGGGAGACCCAGTACTTC; CDR3: CASSQDGAGGETQYF
size: many; V: TRBV28; J: TRBJ2-5; D: .; DNA: TGTGCCAGCAGTGATCATGTCAGGGCAGAGACCCAGTACTTC; CDR3: CASSDHVRAETQYF
size: many; V: TRBV5-4; J: TRBJ2-3; D: .; DNA: TGTGCCAGCAGCTATCCGGGGCGCACAGATACGCAGTATTTT; CDR3: CASSYPGRTDTQYF
size: .; V: TRBV19; J: TRBJ1-3; D: .; DNA: TGTGCCACCGAACCGGGGCCTGGAAACACCATATATTTT; CDR3: CATEPGPGNTIYF
size: many; V: TRBV10-2; J: TRBJ1-5; D: .; DNA: TGCGCCAGCAGAGAAATTAGCAATCAGCCCCAGCATTTT; CDR3: CASREISNQPQHF
size: many; V: TRBV11-3; J: TRBJ2-3; D: TRBD2; DNA: TGTGCCAGCAGCTTAGGCCCCTCGAGCGGGGGATCCACAGATACGCAGTATTTT; CDR3: CASSLGPSSGGSTDTQYF
size: many; V: TRBV7-2; J: TRBJ2-3; D: .; DNA: TGTGCCAGCAGCCTAATTGGCAGGACAGATACGCAGTATTTT; CDR3: CASSLIGRTDTQYF
size: .; V: TRBV15; J: TRBJ1-2; D: .; DNA: TGTGCCACCAGCAGAGATGAATGGCCCCGGATATACACCTTC; CDR3: CATSRDEWPRIYTF
size: many; V: TRBV29-1; J: TRBJ2-5; D: .; DNA: TGCAGCGTTGTGACAGGTCCGGAGACCCAGTACTTC; CDR3: CSVVTGPETQYF
size: many; V: TRBV7-3; J: TRBJ1-2; D: .; DNA: TGTGCCAGCATGAGGGAGGGGGACTATGGCTACACCTTC; CDR3: CASMREGDYGYTF
size: .; V: TRBV6-1; J: TRBJ1-6; D: .; DNA: TGTGCCACCAGTCCCCCTAGGACGGGCAAAGGAAATTCACCCCTCCACTTT; CDR3: CATSPPRTGKGNSPLHF
size: many; V: TRBV3-1; J: TRBJ1-6; D: .; DNA: TGTGCCAGCAGCCAAGTTAATAGAGGTTCACCCCTCCACTTT; CDR3: CASSQVNRGSPLHF
size: few; V: TRBV12-5; J: TRBJ2-7; D: .; DNA: TGTGCTAGTGGTTTGGCTATGTCAGGAGAGACCCTTTACGAGCAGTACTTC; CDR3: CASGLAMSGETLYEQYF
size: few; V: TRBV27; J: TRBJ2-1; D: .; DNA: TGTGCCAGCACCCTTGTACAGGGTTCCTACAATGAGCAGTTCTTC; CDR3: CASTLVQGSYNEQFF
size: many; V: TRBV20-1; J: TRBJ1-2; D: .; DNA: TGCAGTGCGTTTGGGGGGAGGGCTAACTATGGCTACACCTTC; CDR3: CSAFGGRANYGYTF
size: .; V: TRBV12-3/TRBV12-4; J: TRBJ2-3; D: TRBD1; DNA: TGTGCCAGTAACAGGGGGCAGGGAGATACGCAGTATTTT; CDR3: CASNRGQGDTQYF